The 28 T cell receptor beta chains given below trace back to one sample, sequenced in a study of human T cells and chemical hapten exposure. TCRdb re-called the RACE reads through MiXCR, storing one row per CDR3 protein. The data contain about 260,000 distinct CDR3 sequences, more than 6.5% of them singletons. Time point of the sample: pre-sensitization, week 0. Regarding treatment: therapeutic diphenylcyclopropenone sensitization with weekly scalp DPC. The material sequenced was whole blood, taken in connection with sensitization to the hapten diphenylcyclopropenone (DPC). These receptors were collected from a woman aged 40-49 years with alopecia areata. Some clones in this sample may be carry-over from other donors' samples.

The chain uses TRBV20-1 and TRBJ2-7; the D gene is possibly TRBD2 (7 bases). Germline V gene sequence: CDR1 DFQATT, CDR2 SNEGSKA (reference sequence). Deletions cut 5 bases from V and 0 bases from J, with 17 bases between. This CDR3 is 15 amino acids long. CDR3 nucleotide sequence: TGCAGTGCTGCCTCGACTAGCAGGGGCTCCTACGAGCAGTACTTC. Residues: CSAASTSRGSYEQYF.

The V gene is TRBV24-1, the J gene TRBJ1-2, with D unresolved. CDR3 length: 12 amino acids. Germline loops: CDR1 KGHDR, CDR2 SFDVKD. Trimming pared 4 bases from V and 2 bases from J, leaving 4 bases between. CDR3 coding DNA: TGTGCCACCAGTGAGAGGAACTATGGCTACACCTTC. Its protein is CATSERNYGYTF.

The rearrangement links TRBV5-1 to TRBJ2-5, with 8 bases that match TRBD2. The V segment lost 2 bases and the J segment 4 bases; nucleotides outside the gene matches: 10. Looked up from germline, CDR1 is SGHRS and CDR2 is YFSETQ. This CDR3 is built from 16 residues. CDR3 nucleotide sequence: TGCGCCAGCAGCTTAGGATATAGCGGGATTGGAGAGACCCAGTACTTC. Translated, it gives CASSLGYSGIGETQYF.

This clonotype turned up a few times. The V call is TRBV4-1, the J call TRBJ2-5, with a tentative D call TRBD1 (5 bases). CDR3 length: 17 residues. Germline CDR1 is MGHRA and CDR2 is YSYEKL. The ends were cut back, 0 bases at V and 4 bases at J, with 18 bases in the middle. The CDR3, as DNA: TGCGCCAGCAGCCAAGAATGGGCACAGGCTGACGGAGAGACCCAGTACTTC. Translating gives CASSQEWAQADGETQYF.

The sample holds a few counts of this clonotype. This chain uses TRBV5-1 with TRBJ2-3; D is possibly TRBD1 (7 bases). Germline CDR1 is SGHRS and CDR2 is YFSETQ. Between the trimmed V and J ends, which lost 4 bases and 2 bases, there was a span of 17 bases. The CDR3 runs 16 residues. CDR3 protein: CASSPQGGAPTDTQYF. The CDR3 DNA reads TGCGCCAGCAGCCCGCAGGGGGGAGCCCCCACAGATACGCAGTATTTT.

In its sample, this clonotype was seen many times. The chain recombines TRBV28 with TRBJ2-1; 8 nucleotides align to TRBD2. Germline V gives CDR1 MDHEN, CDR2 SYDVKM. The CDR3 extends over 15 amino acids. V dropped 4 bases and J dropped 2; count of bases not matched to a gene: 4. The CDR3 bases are TGTGCCAGCAGTTATACGGGAGGGACCTACAATGAGCAGTTCTTC. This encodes CASSYTGGTYNEQFF.

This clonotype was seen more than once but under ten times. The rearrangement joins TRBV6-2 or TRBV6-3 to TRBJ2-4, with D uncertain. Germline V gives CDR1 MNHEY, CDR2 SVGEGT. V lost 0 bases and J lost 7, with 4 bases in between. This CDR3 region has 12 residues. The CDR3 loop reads CASSYSDNIQYF. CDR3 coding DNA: TGTGCCAGCAGTTACTCTGACAACATTCAGTACTTC.

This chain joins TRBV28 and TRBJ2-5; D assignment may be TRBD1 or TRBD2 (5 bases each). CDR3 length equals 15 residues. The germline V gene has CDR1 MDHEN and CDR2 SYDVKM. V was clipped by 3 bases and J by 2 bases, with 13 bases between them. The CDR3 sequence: CASSFLGTEQETQYF. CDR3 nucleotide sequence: TGTGCCAGCAGTTTCCTCGGGACGGAGCAAGAGACCCAGTACTTC. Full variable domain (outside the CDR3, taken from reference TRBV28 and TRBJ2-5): DVKVTQSSRYLVKRTGEKVFLECVQDMDHENMFWYRQDPGLGLRLIYFSYDVKMKEKGDIPEGYSVSREKKERFSLILESASTNQTSMYLCASSFLGTEQETQYFGPGTRLLVL.

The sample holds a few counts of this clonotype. DNA of the CDR3: TGTGCCATCAGTGTCACAGGGGATAGTGAAAAACTGTTTTTT. Its protein is CAISVTGDSEKLFF. The chain is built from TRBV10-3 and TRBJ1-4, with 7 nucleotides matching TRBD1. With 4 bases clipped from V and 7 bases from J, the junction kept 6 bases outside the gene matches. The germline CDR1 and CDR2 sequences are ENHRY and SYGVKD. The CDR3 length is 14 residues.

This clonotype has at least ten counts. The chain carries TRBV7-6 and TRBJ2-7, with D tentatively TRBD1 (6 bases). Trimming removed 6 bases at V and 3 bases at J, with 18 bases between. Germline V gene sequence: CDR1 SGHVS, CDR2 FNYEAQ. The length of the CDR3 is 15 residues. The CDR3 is CASSSPPHRVYEQYF. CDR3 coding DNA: TGTGCCAGCAGTTCCCCCCCCCACAGGGTCTACGAGCAGTACTTC.

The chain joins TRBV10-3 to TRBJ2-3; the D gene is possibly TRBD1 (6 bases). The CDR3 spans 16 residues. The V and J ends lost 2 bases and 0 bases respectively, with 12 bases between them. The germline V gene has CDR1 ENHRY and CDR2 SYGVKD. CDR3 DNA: TGTGCCATCAGTGAGGGAACAGGGATGAGCACAGATACGCAGTATTTT. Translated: CAISEGTGMSTDTQYF.

CDR3 sequence reads: CASSQESGPLEQFF. As DNA, the CDR3 is TGTGCCAGCAGCCAAGAGAGCGGGCCCCTGGAGCAGTTCTTC. This sequence joins TRBV4-2 and TRBJ2-1, with a weak D call TRBD2 (6 bases). The germline V gene encodes CDR1 LGHNA and CDR2 YNFKEQ. V lost 0 bases, J lost 10 bases, and 13 bases lay in between. The CDR3 is made up of 14 amino acids.

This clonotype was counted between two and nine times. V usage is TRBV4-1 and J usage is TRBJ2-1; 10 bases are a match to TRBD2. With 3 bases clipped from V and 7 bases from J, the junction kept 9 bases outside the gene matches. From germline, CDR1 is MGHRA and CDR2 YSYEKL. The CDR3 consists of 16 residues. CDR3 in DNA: TGCGCCAGCAGCCACCTGCTAGCGGGAGTCTGGAATGAGCAGTTCTTC. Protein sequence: CASSHLLAGVWNEQFF.

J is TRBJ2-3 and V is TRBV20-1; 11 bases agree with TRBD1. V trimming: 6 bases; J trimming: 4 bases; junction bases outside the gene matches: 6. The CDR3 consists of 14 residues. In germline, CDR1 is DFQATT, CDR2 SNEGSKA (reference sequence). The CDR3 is CSAGDRGTPDTQYF. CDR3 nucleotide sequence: TGCAGTGCGGGGGACAGGGGGACCCCAGATACGCAGTATTTT.

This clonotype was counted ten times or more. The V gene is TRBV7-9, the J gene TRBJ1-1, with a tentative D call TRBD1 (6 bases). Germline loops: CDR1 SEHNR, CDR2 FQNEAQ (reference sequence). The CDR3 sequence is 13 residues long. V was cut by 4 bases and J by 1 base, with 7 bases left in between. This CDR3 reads CASSSQGNTEAFF. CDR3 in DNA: TGTGCCAGCAGCTCACAGGGGAACACTGAAGCTTTCTTT.

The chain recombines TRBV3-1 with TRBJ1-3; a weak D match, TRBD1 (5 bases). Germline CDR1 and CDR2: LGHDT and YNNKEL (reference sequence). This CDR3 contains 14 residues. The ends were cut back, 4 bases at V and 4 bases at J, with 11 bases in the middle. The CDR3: CASSLLGTGNTIYF. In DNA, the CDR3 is TGTGCCAGCAGCCTCTTGGGGACGGGAAACACCATATATTTT. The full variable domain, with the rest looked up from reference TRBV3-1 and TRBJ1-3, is DTAVSQTPKYLVTQMGNDKSIKCEQNLGHDTMYWYKQDSKKFLKIMFSYNNKELIINETVPNRFSPKSPDKAHLNLHINSLELGDSAVYFCASSLLGTGNTIYFGEGSWLTVV.

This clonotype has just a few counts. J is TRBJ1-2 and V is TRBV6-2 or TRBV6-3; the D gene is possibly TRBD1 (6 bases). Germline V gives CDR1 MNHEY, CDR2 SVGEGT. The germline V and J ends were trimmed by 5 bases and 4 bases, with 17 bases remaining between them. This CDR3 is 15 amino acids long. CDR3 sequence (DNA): TGTGCCAGCAGTCCCTTCGACAGGATGTCCTATGGCTACACCTTC. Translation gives CASSPFDRMSYGYTF.

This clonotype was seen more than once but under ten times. The CDR3 region has the DNA TGCAGTGCTTTTGGGACTAGTATCGAGCAGTACTTC. It specifies CSAFGTSIEQYF. The J gene is TRBJ2-7, the V gene TRBV20-1; TRBD2 agrees at 8 bases. The trim removed 5 bases at V and 6 bases at J, leaving 6 bases unmatched. Looked up from germline, CDR1 is DFQATT and CDR2 is SNEGSKA (reference sequence). The CDR3 is 12 residues long.

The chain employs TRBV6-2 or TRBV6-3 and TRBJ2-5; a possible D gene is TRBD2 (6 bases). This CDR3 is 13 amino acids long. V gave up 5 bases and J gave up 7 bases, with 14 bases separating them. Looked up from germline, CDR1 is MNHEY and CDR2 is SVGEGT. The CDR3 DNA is TGTGCCAGCAGTCACTTGGGGGGATCGACCCAGTACTTC. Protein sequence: CASSHLGGSTQYF.

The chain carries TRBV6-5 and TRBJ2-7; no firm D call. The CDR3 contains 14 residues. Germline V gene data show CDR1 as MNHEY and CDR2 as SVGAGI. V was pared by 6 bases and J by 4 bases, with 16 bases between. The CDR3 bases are TGTGCCAGCAGATCCCAGGTAGTGGGTTACGAGCAGTACTTC. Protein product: CASRSQVVGYEQYF.

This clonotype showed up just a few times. The CDR3, as DNA: TGTGCCAGCAGTGCAGAGGGGTCCACAGATACGCAGTATTTT. It codes for CASSAEGSTDTQYF. The chain recombines TRBV6-5 with TRBJ2-3; D tentatively fits TRBD1 or TRBD2 (5 bases each). CDR1 MNHEY and CDR2 SVGAGI come from the germline V gene. V lost 5 bases, J lost 2 bases, and 11 bases lay in between. The CDR3 covers 14 residues.

Here the CDR3 reads CASSKDGLGGYTF. CDR3 nucleotide sequence: TGTGCCAGCAGTAAGGACGGACTCGGTGGCTACACCTTC. This chain connects TRBV2 to TRBJ1-2; D gene uncertain. V lost 5 bases, J lost 7 bases, and 14 bases lay in between. CDR1 SNHLY and CDR2 FYNNEI come from the germline V gene. This CDR3 is 13 amino acids long.

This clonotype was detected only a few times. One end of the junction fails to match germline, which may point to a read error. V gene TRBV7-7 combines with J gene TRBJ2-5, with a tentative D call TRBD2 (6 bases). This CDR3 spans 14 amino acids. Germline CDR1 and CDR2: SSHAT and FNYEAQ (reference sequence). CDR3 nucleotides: TGTGCTAGCAGCTTAGAGCGGGTTTCGAGGACCCAGTACTTC. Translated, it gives CASSLERVSRTQYF.

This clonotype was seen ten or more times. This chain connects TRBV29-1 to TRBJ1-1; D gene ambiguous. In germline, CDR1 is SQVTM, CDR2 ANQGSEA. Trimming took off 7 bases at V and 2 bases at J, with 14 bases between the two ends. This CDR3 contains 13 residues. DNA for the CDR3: TGCAGCGCCCTAAGTCCCCGTAACACTGAAGCTTTCTTT. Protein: CSALSPRNTEAFF.

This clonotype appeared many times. Here the CDR3 DNA reads TGTGCCAGCAGAATAGGACAGGGGACGTCCGAGGCGTACTTC. This translates into CASRIGQGTSEAYF. The V gene is TRBV6-5, the J gene TRBJ2-7, with 9 bases that match TRBD1. From germline, CDR1 is MNHEY and CDR2 SVGAGI. V lost 6 bases and J lost 12; bases outside the gene matches: 15. The CDR3 totals 14 residues.

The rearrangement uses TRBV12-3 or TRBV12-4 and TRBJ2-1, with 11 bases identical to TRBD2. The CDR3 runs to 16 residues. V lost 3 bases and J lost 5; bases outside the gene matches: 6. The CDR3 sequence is CASSLRGGLADNEQFF. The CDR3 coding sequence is TGTGCCAGCAGTTTGCGGGGGGGACTAGCGGACAATGAGCAGTTCTTC.

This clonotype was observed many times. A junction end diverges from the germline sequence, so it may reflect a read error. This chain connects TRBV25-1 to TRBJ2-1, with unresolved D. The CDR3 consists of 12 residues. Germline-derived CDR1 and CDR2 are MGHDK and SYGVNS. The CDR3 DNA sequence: TGTGCCAGCAGTGATCAGTCACAATGTCCAGTCTTC. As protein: CASSDQSQCPVF.

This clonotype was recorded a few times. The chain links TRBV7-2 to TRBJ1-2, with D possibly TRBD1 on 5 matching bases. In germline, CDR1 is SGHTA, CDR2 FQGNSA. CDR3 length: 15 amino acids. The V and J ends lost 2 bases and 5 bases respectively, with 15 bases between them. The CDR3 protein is CASSLSRTGGYGYTF. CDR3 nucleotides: TGTGCCAGCAGCTTAAGCCGGACGGGGGGTTATGGCTACACCTTC.